This TCR beta chain was captured in a study of technical replicates of blood from a few donors. The germline CDR1 and CDR2 sequences are SGHTA and FQGTGA. V dropped 6 bases and J dropped 4; count of bases not matched to a gene: 8. There are 14 residues in the CDR3. TCRdb's copy holds only in-frame clones and misses some; the assay was immunoSEQ multiplex PCR. The data show nearly 80,000 clones, 90% to 95% seen once. The sequence came from a human donor in good health. The genes are TRBV7-3 and TRBJ1-1; TRBD1 matches 7 bases. What was sequenced was T cells isolated from PBMCs. The chain's CDR3 is CASSPVGQLTEAFF. As DNA, the CDR3 is TGTGCCAGCAGTCCAGTGGGACAGCTCACTGAAGCTTTCTTT.